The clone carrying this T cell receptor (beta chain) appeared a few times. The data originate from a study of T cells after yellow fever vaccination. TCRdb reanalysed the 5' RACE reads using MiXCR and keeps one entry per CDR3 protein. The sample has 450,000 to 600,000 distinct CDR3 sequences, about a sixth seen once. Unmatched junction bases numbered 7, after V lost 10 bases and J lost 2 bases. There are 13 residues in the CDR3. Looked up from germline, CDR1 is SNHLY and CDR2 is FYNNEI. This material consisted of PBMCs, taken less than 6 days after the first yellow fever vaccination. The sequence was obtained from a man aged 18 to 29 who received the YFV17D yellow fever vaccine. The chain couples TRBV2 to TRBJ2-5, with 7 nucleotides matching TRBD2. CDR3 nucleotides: TGTGCCAAATGTCCTAGCGGACAAGAGACCCAGTACTTC. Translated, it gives CAKCPSGQETQYF.